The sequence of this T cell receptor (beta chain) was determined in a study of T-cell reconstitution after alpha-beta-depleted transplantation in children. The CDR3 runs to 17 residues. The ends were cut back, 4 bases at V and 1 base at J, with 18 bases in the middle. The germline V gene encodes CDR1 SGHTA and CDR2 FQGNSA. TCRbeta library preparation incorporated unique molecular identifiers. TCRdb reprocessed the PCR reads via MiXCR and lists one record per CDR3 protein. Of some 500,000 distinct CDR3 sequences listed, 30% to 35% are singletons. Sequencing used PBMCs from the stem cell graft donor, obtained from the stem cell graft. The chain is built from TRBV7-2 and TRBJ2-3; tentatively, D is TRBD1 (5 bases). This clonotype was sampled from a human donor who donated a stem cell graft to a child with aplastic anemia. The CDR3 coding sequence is TGTGCCAGCAGCTCCCAAGGGGCCGGTTCCGGCACAGATACGCAGTATTTT. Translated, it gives CASSSQGAGSGTDTQYF.